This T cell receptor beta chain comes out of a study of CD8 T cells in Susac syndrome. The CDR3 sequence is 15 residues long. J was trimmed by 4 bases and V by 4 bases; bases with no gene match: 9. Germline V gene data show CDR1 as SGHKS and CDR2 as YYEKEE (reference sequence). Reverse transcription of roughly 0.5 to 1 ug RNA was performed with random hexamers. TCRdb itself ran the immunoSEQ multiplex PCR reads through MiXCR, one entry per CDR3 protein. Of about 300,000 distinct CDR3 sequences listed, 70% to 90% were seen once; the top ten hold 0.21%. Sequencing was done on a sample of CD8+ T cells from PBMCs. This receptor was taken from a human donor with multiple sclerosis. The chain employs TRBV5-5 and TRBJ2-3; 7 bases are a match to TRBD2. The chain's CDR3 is CASSQQREVADTQYF. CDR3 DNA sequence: TGTGCCAGCAGCCAACAGCGGGAAGTGGCAGATACGCAGTATTTT. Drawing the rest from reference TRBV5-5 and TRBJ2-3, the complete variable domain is DAGVTQSPTHLIKTRGQQVTLRCSPISGHKSVSWYQQVLGQGPQFIFQYYEKEERGRGNFPDRFSARQFPNYSSELNVNALLLGDSALYLCASSQQREVADTQYFGPGTRLTVL.